The 22 T cell receptor beta chains below come from one sample, sequenced in a study of human T cells and chemical hapten exposure. Each CDR3 protein is one row after TCRdb ran MiXCR on the RACE reads. Of tens of thousands of distinct CDR3 sequences listed, about 10% are singletons. Time point defined: patch test 1, 2 weeks after DPC sensitization. This sample's treatment: therapeutic diphenylcyclopropenone sensitization with weekly scalp DPC. Sequences were derived from whole blood, sampled in connection with sensitization to the hapten diphenylcyclopropenone (DPC). Receptor source: a woman aged 45-65 years with alopecia areata. Some clones in this sample may be carry-over from other donors' samples.

There are a few counts of this clonotype. This chain joins TRBV20-1 and TRBJ2-3, with 7 bases fitting TRBD1. The CDR3 extends over 14 amino acids. J lost 3 bases, V lost 6 bases, and 9 bases had no gene match. CDR1 is DFQATT and CDR2 is SNEGSKA in the germline V gene (reference sequence). The CDR3 here is CSAVRDRGTDTQYF. CDR3 in DNA: TGCAGTGCGGTCCGGGACAGAGGGACAGATACGCAGTATTTT.

Many counts were recorded for this clonotype. This chain connects TRBV20-1 to TRBJ1-2; a possible D gene is TRBD1 (5 bases). The V gene lost 7 bases and the J gene lost 4 bases, with 10 bases spanning the gap. The CDR3 consists of 11 residues. Germline lookup yields CDR1 DFQATT and CDR2 SNEGSKA (reference sequence). The CDR3 sequence: CSGVGGYGYTF. As DNA, the CDR3 is TGCAGTGGAGTCGGGGGCTATGGCTACACCTTC.

As for this clonotype: This sequence may be a read error, since a much larger clone differs from it by one base. J is TRBJ2-7 and V is TRBV28; D might be TRBD1 or TRBD2, each matching 5 bases. The CDR3 runs to 16 residues. CDR1 and CDR2 (germline): MDHEN, SYDVKM. CDR3 in amino acids: CAGSPFHQGVGYEQYF. CDR3 nucleotide sequence: TGTGCCGGCAGCCCCTTTCACCAGGGAGTTGGTTACGAGCAGTACTTC.

This clonotype was recorded at least ten times. The CDR3 region is CASSWAGGTNTGELFF. Here the CDR3 DNA reads TGTGCCAGCAGCTGGGCGGGAGGAACGAACACCGGGGAGCTGTTTTTT. The chain employs TRBV7-7 and TRBJ2-2, with TRBD2 identical over 8 bases. Germline V lookup: CDR1 SSHAT, CDR2 FNYEAQ (reference sequence). The CDR3 has 16 amino acids. V trimming: 4 bases; J trimming: 0 bases; junction bases outside the gene matches: 4.

The chain employs TRBV7-6 and TRBJ2-7, with TRBD1 identical over 7 bases. Trimming cost V 1 base and J 9 bases; bases outside gene matches: 6. There are 13 residues in the CDR3. The germline V gene encodes CDR1 SGHVS and CDR2 FNYEAQ. In DNA form, the CDR3 reads TGTGCCAGCAGCTTAGAGCACAGGGGCGTGCAGTACGTC. Residues: CASSLEHRGVQYV.

CDR3 DNA: TGTGCCAGCAGTTCACGACAGGGGGTAAGCAATCAGCCCCAGCATTTT. Translation: CASSSRQGVSNQPQHF. The V call is TRBV12-3 or TRBV12-4, the J call TRBJ1-5; 9 bases are shared with TRBD1. Trimming removed 4 bases from V and 1 base from J; junction bases left unmatched: 5. The CDR3 contains 16 residues.

This clonotype was picked up many times. This chain joins TRBV10-3 and TRBJ2-1; D unclear. V gave up 2 bases and J gave up 5 bases, with 4 bases separating them. This CDR3 has 12 residues. CDR1 is ENHRY and CDR2 is SYGVKD in the germline V gene. The CDR3 DNA reads as TGTGCCATCAGTGAGACTGACAATGAGCAGTTCTTC. Its translation: CAISETDNEQFF.

This clonotype was picked up many times. The J gene is TRBJ1-1, the V gene TRBV6-2 or TRBV6-3; the D is unclear. CDR1 and CDR2 from the germline V gene are MNHEY and SVGEGT. The germline V and J ends were trimmed by 3 bases and 8 bases, with 13 bases remaining between them. CDR3 length equals 13 residues. The CDR3 sequence: CASSYRTHKEAFF. The CDR3, as DNA: TGTGCCAGCAGTTATAGAACTCACAAAGAAGCTTTCTTT.

This clonotype appeared many times. The chain carries TRBV12-3 or TRBV12-4 and TRBJ1-2, with D possibly TRBD1 on 6 matching bases. The CDR3 has 16 residues. Between the trimmed V and J ends, which lost 5 bases and 4 bases, there was a span of 20 bases. This chain's CDR3 is CASSPHTGIEGYGYTF. CDR3 bases: TGTGCCAGCAGTCCTCACACAGGGATCGAGGGCTATGGCTACACCTTC.

Many counts were recorded for this clonotype. This chain uses TRBV28 with TRBJ2-7; D is ambiguous. The CDR3 extends over 14 amino acids. Trimming left V 5 bases short and J 2 bases short, with 13 bases between. Looked up from germline, CDR1 is MDHEN and CDR2 is SYDVKM. CDR3 region: CASSPAFPPYEQYF. CDR3 sequence (DNA): TGTGCCAGCAGTCCCGCGTTCCCCCCCTACGAGCAGTACTTC.

This sequence joins TRBV13 and TRBJ2-1; TRBD2 matches 8 bases. Germline V gives CDR1 PRHDT, CDR2 FYEKMQ (reference sequence). V shed 2 bases and J 6 bases; nucleotides not matched to a gene: 18. This CDR3 contains 19 residues. The CDR3 DNA is TGTGCCAGCAGCTTATTCAGCCTCGCTAGCGGGTTTATGGGCAATGAGCAGTTCTTC. Encoded protein: CASSLFSLASGFMGNEQFF. The full variable domain, with the rest looked up from reference TRBV13 and TRBJ2-1, is AAGVIQSPRHLIKEKRETATLKCYPIPRHDTVYWYQQGPGQDPQFLISFYEKMQSDKGSIPDRFSAQQFSDYHSELNMSSLELGDSALYFCASSLFSLASGFMGNEQFFGPGTRLTVL.

At least ten counts were recorded for this clonotype. V is TRBV28 and J is TRBJ2-1; 8 bases match TRBD2. Trimming took 11 bases from V and 8 from J; bases not matched to a gene: 14. The CDR3 runs 14 residues. Germline V lookup: CDR1 MDHEN, CDR2 SYDVKM. Written as DNA, the CDR3 is TGTGCCTCCTCACGGGGGGGAGATGCCCATGAGCAGTTCTTC. This codes for CASSRGGDAHEQFF. Looking up the rest from reference TRBV28 and TRBJ2-1 gives the full variable domain: DVKVTQSSRYLVKRTGEKVFLECVQDMDHENMFWYRQDPGLGLRLIYFSYDVKMKEKGDIPEGYSVSREKKERFSLILESASTNQTSMYLCASSRGGDAHEQFFGPGTRLTVL.

This clonotype turned up a few times. This chain uses TRBV3-1 with TRBJ2-2, with 11 bases that match TRBD2. This CDR3 comprises 18 residues. Trimming cost V 0 bases and J 3 bases; bases outside gene matches: 6. The germline CDR1 and CDR2 sequences are LGHDT and YNNKEL (reference sequence). CDR3 in DNA: TGTGCCAGCAGCCAAGATAGTTTGGGACTAGCGGACACCGGGGAGCTGTTTTTT. Its protein product is CASSQDSLGLADTGELFF.

This clonotype was seen only a few times. The chain links TRBV4-3 to TRBJ1-1; D perhaps matches TRBD1 (6 bases). The CDR3 is 14 amino acids. V gave up 2 bases and J gave up 2 bases, with 9 bases separating them. The germline V gene encodes CDR1 LGHNA and CDR2 YSLEER. In DNA form, the CDR3 reads TGCGCCAGCAGCCAACGGACAGACAACACTGAAGCTTTCTTT. Translated: CASSQRTDNTEAFF.

This clonotype appeared many times. The V call is TRBV4-1, the J call TRBJ2-1, with D perhaps matching TRBD2 (5 bases). The CDR3 consists of 14 residues. Germline values: CDR1 MGHRA, CDR2 YSYEKL. V shed 5 bases and J shed 8 bases, with 16 bases lying between them. Here the CDR3 reads CASSRTPGYDEQFF. In DNA form, the CDR3 reads TGCGCCAGCAGCAGAACACCGGGGTACGATGAGCAGTTCTTC.

This clonotype was detected ten times or more. This chain connects TRBV27 to TRBJ1-6; 7 bases line up with TRBD1. CDR3 length equals 15 residues. CDR1 is MNHEY and CDR2 is SMNVEV in the germline V gene (reference sequence). With 7 bases clipped from V and 4 bases from J, the junction kept 7 bases outside the gene matches. CDR3 loop: CASTNPGQYNSPLHF. As DNA, the CDR3 is TGTGCCAGCACCAACCCGGGACAGTATAATTCACCCCTCCACTTT.

The sample holds many counts of this clonotype. The J gene is TRBJ2-3, the V gene TRBV7-9, with D possibly TRBD1 on 6 matching bases. Germline CDR1 is SEHNR and CDR2 is FQNEAQ (reference sequence). V dropped 1 base and J dropped 4 bases, with 12 bases sitting between them. The CDR3 has 15 residues. The CDR3 region has the DNA TGTGCCAGCAGCTTAGGAGAGGGGGTAGCAGATACGCAGTATTTT. This translates into CASSLGEGVADTQYF.

This clonotype showed up just a few times. J is TRBJ2-1 and V is TRBV28; 7 bases align to TRBD1. Looked up from germline, CDR1 is MDHEN and CDR2 is SYDVKM. The V and J ends lost 4 bases and 6 bases, in that order; junction bases with no gene match: 0. CDR3 length equals 12 residues. The CDR3 nucleotides read TGTGCCAGCAGTTGGACAGGCAATGAGCAGTTCTTC. This codes for CASSWTGNEQFF.

This clonotype has ten or more counts. V usage is TRBV27 and J usage is TRBJ2-5; no reliable D call. V lost 7 bases, J lost 5 bases, and 8 bases lay in between. The CDR3 consists of 11 residues. The germline V gene has CDR1 MNHEY and CDR2 SMNVEV (reference sequence). The CDR3 protein is CASTLGETQYF. The CDR3 DNA reads TGTGCCAGCACTTTGGGGGAGACCCAGTACTTC.

This clonotype came up many times. The chain couples TRBV27 to TRBJ2-7; 7 bases align to TRBD1. Looked up from germline, CDR1 is MNHEY and CDR2 is SMNVEV (reference sequence). This CDR3 region has 15 residues. J was trimmed by 2 bases and V by 5 bases; bases with no gene match: 9. The CDR3 DNA is TGTGCCAGCAGTCTGAGACAGGGAAGCCCCTACGAGCAGTACTTC. This codes for CASSLRQGSPYEQYF.

This clonotype was seen a handful of times. A much larger clone sits a single nucleotide away, making a read error possible. This rearrangement joins TRBV7-9 to TRBJ2-5, with D maybe TRBD1 (6 bases). Germline V CDR1 and CDR2: SEHNR, FQNEAQ (reference sequence). The CDR3 is 14 residues long. The V and J ends lost 5 bases and 4 bases respectively, with 14 bases between them. In nucleotides, the CDR3 is TGTGCCAGCAGCCGGCCGACAGGACGAGAGACCCAGTACTTC. It codes for CASSRPTGRETQYF.

This clonotype was seen at least ten times. J is TRBJ2-6 and V is TRBV19; a possible D gene is TRBD1 (5 bases). Germline V gene sequence: CDR1 LNHDA, CDR2 SQIVND (reference sequence). The V gene lost 4 bases and the J gene lost 2 bases, with 9 bases spanning the gap. The CDR3 contains 15 residues. CDR3 amino acids: CASSSRDAGANVLTF. DNA of the CDR3: TGTGCCAGTAGTAGCAGGGATGCTGGGGCCAACGTCCTGACTTTC. Looking up the rest from reference TRBV19 and TRBJ2-6 gives the full variable domain: DGGITQSPKYLFRKEGQNVTLSCEQNLNHDAMYWYRQDPGQGLRLIYYSQIVNDFQKGDIAEGYSVSREKKESFPLTVTSAQKNPTAFYLCASSSRDAGANVLTFGAGSRLTVL.